This TCR beta chain is drawn from a study of blood T cell repertoires in COVID-19. Study context: Samples of COVID-19 (acute and convalescent) were obtained from the United States, Italy and Spain. PBMCs, B-cell-depleted T cells, or T cells provided the cDNA or gDNA that made up the material.

As processed by the authors: For nucleated cells, counts were estimated from reference gene primer amplification. Profiling relied on immunoSEQ multiplex PCR, and the TCRdb table lists in-frame clones only, not all of them. That table is the source of V, J and clone size, and D and trimming were worked out from the DNA. The sample has 130,000 or so clones, about 80% seen once; the top ten hold 10% to 15%. Looked up from germline, CDR1 is SSHAT and CDR2 is FNYEAQ (reference sequence). Trimming cost V 4 bases and J 2 bases, with 14 bases left between them. The CDR3 totals 16 residues. What was sequenced was peripheral blood. The V and J genes are TRBV7-7 and TRBJ2-2; a possible D gene is TRBD2 (6 bases). This clonotype was sampled from a woman aged 55 to 70 with acute or convalescent COVID-19. CDR3 in DNA: TGTGCCAGCAGCTATCGGGACTCCCCAAACACCGGGGAGCTGTTTTTT. It specifies CASSYRDSPNTGELFF.